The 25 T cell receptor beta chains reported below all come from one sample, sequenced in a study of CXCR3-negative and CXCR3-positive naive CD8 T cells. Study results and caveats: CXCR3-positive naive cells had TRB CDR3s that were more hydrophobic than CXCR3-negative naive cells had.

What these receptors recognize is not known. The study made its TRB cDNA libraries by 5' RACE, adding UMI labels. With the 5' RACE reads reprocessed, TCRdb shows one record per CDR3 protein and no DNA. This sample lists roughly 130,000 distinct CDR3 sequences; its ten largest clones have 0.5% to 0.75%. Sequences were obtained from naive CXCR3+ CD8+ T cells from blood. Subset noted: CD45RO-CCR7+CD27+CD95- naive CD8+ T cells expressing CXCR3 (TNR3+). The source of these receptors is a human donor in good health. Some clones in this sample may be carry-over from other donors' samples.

CDR3 sequence: CASSPDGYEQYF. The V call is TRBV7-2, the J call TRBJ2-7. The germline V gene encodes CDR1 SGHTA and CDR2 FQGNSA. The CDR3 is 12 residues long.

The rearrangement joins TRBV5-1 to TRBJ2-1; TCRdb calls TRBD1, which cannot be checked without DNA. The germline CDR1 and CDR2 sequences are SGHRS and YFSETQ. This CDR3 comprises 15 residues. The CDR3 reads CASSPLFVGGNEQFF.

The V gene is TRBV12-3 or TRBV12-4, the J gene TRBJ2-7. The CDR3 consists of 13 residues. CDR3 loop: CASSFSVMDEQYF.

Here the CDR3 reads CASREIYQETQYF. The chain recombines TRBV7-9 with TRBJ2-5. The CDR3 sequence is 13 residues long. CDR1 SEHNR and CDR2 FQNEAQ come from the germline V gene (reference sequence).

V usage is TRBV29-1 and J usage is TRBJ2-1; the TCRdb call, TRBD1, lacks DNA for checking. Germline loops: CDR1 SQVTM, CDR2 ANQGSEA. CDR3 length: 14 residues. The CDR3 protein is CSVDPRVGVDEQFF.

The CDR3 region is CASRRQGAEYGYTF. The J gene is TRBJ1-2, the V gene TRBV2; TCRdb outputs TRBD1, but without DNA this stays unchecked. The CDR3 covers 14 residues. CDR1 SNHLY and CDR2 FYNNEI come from the germline V gene.

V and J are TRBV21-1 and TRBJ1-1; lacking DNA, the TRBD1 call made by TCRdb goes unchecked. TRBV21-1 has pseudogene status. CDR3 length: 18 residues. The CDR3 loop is CASSKSTFDRGLFTEAFF.

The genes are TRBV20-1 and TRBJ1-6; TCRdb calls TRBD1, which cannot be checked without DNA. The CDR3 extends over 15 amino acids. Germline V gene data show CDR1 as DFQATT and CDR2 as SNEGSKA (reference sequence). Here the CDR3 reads CSAREAGQENSPLHF.

CDR3 amino acids: CSASGLAGRLAVVDNEQFF. This sequence joins TRBV20-1 and TRBJ2-1; as DNA is missing, the TRBD2 call by TCRdb cannot be tested. The CDR3 extends over 19 amino acids. Germline values: CDR1 DFQATT, CDR2 SNEGSKA (reference sequence).

CDR3 amino acids: CASSYSKISYGYTF. The rearrangement links TRBV6-5 to TRBJ1-2. The germline CDR1 and CDR2 sequences are MNHEY and SVGAGI. The CDR3 consists of 14 residues.

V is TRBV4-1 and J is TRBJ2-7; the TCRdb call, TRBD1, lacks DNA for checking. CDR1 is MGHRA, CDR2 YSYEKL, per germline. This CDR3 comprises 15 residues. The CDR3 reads CASSQAGGREDEQYF.

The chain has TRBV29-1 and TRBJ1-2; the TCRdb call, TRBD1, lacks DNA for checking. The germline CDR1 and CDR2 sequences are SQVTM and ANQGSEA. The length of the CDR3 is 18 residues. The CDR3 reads CSVEDHGRGGRGNYGYTF.

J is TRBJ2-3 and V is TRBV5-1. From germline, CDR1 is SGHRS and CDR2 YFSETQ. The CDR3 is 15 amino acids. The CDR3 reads CASSLLGTSTDTQYF.

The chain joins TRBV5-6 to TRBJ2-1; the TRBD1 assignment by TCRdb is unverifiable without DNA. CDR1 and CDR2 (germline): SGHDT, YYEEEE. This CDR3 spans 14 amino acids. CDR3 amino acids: CASSRDTNYNEQFF.

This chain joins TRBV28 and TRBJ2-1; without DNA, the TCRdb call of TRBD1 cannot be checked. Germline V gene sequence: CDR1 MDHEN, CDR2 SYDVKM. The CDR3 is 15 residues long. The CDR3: CASSFATGSYNEQFF.

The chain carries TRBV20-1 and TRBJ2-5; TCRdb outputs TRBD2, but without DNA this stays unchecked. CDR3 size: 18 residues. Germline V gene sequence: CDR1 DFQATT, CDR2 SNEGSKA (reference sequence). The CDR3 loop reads CGARDRASGGKYQETQYF.

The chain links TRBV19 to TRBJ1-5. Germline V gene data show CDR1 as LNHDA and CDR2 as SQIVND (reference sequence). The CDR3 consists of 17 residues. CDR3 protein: CASSMDGLLYSNQPQHF. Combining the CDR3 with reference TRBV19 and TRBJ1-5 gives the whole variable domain DGGITQSPKYLFRKEGQNVTLSCEQNLNHDAMYWYRQDPGQGLRLIYYSQIVNDFQKGDIAEGYSVSREKKESFPLTVTSAQKNPTAFYLCASSMDGLLYSNQPQHFGDGTRLSIL.

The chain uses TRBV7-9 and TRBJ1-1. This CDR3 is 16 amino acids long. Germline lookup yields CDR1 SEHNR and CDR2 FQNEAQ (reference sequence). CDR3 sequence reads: CASSLVRAGRNTEAFF.

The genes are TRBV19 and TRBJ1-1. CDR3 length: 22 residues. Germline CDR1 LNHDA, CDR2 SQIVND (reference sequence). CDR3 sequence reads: CASSIVALGSTDLTAVDGEAFF.

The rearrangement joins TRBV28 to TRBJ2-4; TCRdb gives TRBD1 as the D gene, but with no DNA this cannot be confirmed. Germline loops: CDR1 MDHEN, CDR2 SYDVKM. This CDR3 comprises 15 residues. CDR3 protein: CASSLSPSVGDIQYF.

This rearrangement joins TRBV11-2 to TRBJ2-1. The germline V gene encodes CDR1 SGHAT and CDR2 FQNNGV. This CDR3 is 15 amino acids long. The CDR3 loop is CASSLDSDSYNEQFF.

This CDR3 reads CASSSTTGLNTEAFF. The V gene is TRBV7-9, the J gene TRBJ1-1; TCRdb outputs TRBD1, but without DNA this stays unchecked. Germline values: CDR1 SEHNR, CDR2 FQNEAQ (reference sequence). The CDR3 sequence is 15 residues long.

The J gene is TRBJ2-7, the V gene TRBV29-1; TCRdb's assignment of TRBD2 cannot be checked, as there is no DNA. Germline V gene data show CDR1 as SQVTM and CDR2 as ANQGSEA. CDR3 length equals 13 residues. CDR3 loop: CSVFLAGVYEQYF.

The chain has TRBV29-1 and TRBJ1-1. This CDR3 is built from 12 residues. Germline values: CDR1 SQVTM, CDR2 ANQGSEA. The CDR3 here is CSVELGNTEAFF.

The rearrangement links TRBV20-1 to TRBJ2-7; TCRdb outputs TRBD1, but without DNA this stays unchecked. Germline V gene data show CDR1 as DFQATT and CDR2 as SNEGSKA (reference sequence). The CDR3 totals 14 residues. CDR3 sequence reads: CSAPERGPVGEQYF.